This TCR beta chain was profiled in a study of cytomegalovirus exposure and HLA in healthy donors. Whole-study findings and limits: In vitro work confirmed that a few CMV-associated chains recognize CMV antigens. In a later analysis, TCR beta V- and J-gene trimming showed a link to a missense DCLRE1C variant.

Comment on this clone: Antigen specificity is unknown.

The PCR employed 60 Vbeta primers together with 13 Jbeta primers. TCRdb's copy holds only in-frame clones and misses some; the assay was immunoSEQ multiplex PCR. Of about 210,000 clones in the sample, 82% are singletons; the top ten hold about 6.4%. Sequencing used PBMCs. This TCR was recovered from a middle-aged man in good health and CMV-seropositive.

This CDR3 reads CSVEGDRATDTQYF. The CDR3 nucleotides are TGCAGCGTTGAAGGGGACAGGGCGACAGATACGCAGTATTTT. The rearrangement joins TRBV29-1 to TRBJ2-3; 9 bases map to TRBD1. CDR3 size: 14 residues. The trim removed 1 base at V and 3 bases at J, leaving 2 bases unmatched. The germline gives CDR1 SQVTM, CDR2 ANQGSEA.